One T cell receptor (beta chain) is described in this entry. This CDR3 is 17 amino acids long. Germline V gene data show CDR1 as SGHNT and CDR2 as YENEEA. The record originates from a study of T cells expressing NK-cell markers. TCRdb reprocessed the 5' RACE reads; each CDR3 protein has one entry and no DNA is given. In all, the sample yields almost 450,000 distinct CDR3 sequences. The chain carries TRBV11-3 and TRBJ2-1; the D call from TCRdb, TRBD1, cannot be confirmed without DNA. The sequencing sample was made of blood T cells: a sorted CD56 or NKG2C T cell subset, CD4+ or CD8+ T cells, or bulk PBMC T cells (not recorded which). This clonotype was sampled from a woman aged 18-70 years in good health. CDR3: CASSPHSPGSSYNEQFF.